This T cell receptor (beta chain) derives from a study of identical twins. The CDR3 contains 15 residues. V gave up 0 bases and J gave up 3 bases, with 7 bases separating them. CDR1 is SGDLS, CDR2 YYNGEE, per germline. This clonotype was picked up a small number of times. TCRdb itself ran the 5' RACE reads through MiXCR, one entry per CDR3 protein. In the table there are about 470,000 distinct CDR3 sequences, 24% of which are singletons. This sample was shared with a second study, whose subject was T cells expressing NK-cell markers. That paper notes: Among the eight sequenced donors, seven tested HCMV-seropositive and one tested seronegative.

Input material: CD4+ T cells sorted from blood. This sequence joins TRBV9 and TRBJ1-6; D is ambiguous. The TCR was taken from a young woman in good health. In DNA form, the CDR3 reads TGTGCCAGCAGCGTAGCGGGCGGCTATAATTCACCCCTCCACTTT. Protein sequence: CASSVAGGYNSPLHF.